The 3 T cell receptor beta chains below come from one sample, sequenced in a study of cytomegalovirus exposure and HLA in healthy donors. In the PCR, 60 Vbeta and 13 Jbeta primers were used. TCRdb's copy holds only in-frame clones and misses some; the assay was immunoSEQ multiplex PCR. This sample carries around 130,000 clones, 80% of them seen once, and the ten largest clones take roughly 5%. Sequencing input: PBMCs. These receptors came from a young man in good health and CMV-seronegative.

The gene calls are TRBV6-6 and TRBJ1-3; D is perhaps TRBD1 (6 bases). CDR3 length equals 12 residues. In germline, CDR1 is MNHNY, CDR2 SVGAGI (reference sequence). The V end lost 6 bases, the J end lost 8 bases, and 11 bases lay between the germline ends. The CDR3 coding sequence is TGTGCCAGCAGCCCCAGGGGTTACACCATATATTTT. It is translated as CASSPRGYTIYF.

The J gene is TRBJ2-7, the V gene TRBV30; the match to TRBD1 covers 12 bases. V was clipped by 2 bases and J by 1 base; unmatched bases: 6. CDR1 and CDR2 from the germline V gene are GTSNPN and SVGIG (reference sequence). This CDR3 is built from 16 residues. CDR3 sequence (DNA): TGTGCCTGGAGTCCAAGGGACAGGGGGCAATCCTACGAGCAGTACTTC. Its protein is CAWSPRDRGQSYEQYF.

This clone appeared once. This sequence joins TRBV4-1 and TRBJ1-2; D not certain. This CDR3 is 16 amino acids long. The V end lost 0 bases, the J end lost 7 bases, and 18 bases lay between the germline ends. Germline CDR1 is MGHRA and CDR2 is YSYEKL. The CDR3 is CASSQDGPQLVGGYTF. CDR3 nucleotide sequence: TGCGCCAGCAGCCAAGACGGTCCACAGTTAGTGGGTGGCTACACCTTC.